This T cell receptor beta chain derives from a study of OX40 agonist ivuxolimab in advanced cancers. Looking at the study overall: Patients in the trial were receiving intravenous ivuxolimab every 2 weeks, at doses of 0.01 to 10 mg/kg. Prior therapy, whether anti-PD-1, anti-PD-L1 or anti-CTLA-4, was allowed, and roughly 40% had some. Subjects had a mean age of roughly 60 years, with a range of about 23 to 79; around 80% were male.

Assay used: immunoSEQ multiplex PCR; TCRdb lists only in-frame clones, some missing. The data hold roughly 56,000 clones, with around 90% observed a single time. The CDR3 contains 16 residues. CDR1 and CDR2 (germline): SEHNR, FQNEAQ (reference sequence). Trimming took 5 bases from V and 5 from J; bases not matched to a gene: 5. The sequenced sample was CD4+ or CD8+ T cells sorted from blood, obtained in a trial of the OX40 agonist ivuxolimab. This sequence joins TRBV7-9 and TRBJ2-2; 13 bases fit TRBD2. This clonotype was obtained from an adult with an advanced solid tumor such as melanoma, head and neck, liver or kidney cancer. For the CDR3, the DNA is TGTGCCAGCAGCCTGGGACTAGCGGGAATTACCGGGGAGCTGTTTTTT. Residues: CASSLGLAGITGELFF.